The clone carrying this T cell receptor (beta chain) was detected a few times. Antigen specificity is unknown. TCRdb reanalysed the 5' RACE reads using MiXCR and keeps one entry per CDR3 protein. The sample carries 300,000 or so distinct CDR3 sequences, less than 20% recorded once. This entry belongs to a study of T-cell memory formation after mild COVID-19. Notes on the study in general: Those CD4+ clones that contracted were mainly in CM and EM (CD8+ ones in EMRA). Day 15 to 85 contracting clones showed balanced CD4/CD8; day 15 to 37 expanders favored CD4+. Some responding clones appeared in pre-infection memory, suggesting cross-reactive memory joined. Specificity for SARS-CoV-2 was not confirmed among the second-wave clones peaking on day 37.

Per germline, CDR1 LGHNA and CDR2 YSLEER. The CDR3 has 14 amino acids. The V end lost 0 bases, the J end lost 7 bases, and 11 bases lay between the germline ends. Sequenced input: PBMCs or a T cell subset sorted from them (not recorded which). The receptor was isolated from a man in his late teens or twenties who had mild COVID-19 (a few samples of this study predate the infection). Cell type and time point are not known. The chain carries TRBV4-3 and TRBJ2-3; a weak D match, TRBD2 (5 bases). The DNA of the CDR3 is TGCGCCAGCAGCCAAGACCGGCTAGCCTATACGCAGTATTTT. Amino acids: CASSQDRLAYTQYF.